This T cell receptor beta chain was recorded in a study of blood T cells in healthy people across ages. Through a sample-barcoded 5' primer and a J-beta primer mix, a second PCR was run for roughly 6 to 12 cycles. Via MiXCR, TCRdb re-called the 5' RACE reads, giving one row per CDR3 protein. The sample includes more than 450,000 distinct CDR3 sequences, around a quarter of them seen just once. In the case of this clonotype: Its antigen is undetermined.

With 3 bases clipped from V and 6 bases from J, the junction kept 7 bases outside the gene matches. The germline V gene has CDR1 SGHAT and CDR2 FQNNGV. The CDR3 has 15 amino acids. Study conclusions and caveats: The lack of PBMC sorting stopped any conclusive naive versus antigen-experienced comparison. Diversity was higher, and naive CD4+ cells more numerous, in long-lived donors than in aged donors. TCR beta diversity was tightly associated with the proportion of naive T cells.

This same sample was also part of a study on T cells of mothers and their children. As that study records: Within related and unrelated pairs, thymic selection shapes TCR recombination output in a similar way.

The source material was blood. This TCR was recovered from a boy aged 2-15 years in good health. The rearrangement joins TRBV11-2 to TRBJ1-5; 8 bases map to TRBD1. The CDR3 protein is CASSFGQGEGQPQHF. In nucleotides, the CDR3 is TGTGCCAGCAGCTTCGGACAGGGCGAGGGTCAGCCCCAGCATTTT. The whole variable domain, remainder taken from reference TRBV11-2 and TRBJ1-5, is EAGVAQSPRYKIIEKRQSVAFWCNPISGHATLYWYQQILGQGPKLLIQFQNNGVVDDSQLPKDRFSAERLKGVDSTLKIQPAKLEDSAVYLCASSFGQGEGQPQHFGDGTRLSIL.